The 8 T cell receptor beta chains below come from one sample, sequenced in a study of human T cells and chemical hapten exposure (dated by TCRdb to the early 2020s). Libraries were made using RACE. The instrument was a NextSeq 500. TCRdb cleaned the public reads at Q25 with fastp, built clones with MiXCR and kept in-frame beta chains. Identical CDR3 proteins give one entry, which carries the most common genes and DNA. The sample table lists around 130,000 distinct CDR3 sequences, 8.5% to 9.5% of them with a count of one. Clones ranked in the top ten supply under 2% of the sample. The sample's time point, from its label and the paper: healthy volunteer bleed at 2 weeks. Total RNA was isolated from unfractionated whole blood collected in Tempus Blood RNA tubes. Source material: whole blood. The source of these receptors is a male donor in good health. Some clones in this sample may be carry-over from other donors' samples.

The J gene is TRBJ2-1, the V gene TRBV5-4; 9 nucleotides align to TRBD1. Germline V lookup: CDR1 SGHNT, CDR2 YYREEE (reference sequence). V trimming: 4 bases; J trimming: 7 bases; junction bases outside the gene matches: 9. The CDR3 is made up of 15 amino acids. The CDR3 loop is CASSPLTGGMNEQFF. CDR3 DNA sequence: TGTGCCAGCAGCCCCTTGACAGGGGGGATGAATGAGCAGTTCTTC.

This clonotype was counted at least ten times. The V call is TRBV20-1, the J call TRBJ2-7, with D tentatively TRBD1 or TRBD2 (5 bases each). The CDR3 length is 12 residues. CDR1 DFQATT and CDR2 SNEGSKA come from the germline V gene (reference sequence). V dropped 3 bases and J dropped 5 bases, with 11 bases sitting between them. As DNA, the CDR3 is TGCAGTGCTAGCGGGACGAGAAACGAGCAGTACTTC. Encoded protein: CSASGTRNEQYF.

This clonotype came up many times. The chain joins TRBV12-3 or TRBV12-4 to TRBJ1-5, with 10 bases matching TRBD1. The V and J ends lost 4 bases and 3 bases, in that order; junction bases with no gene match: 3. This CDR3 is 15 amino acids long. In nucleotides, the CDR3 is TGTGCCAGCAGTTCGACAGGGGGCCCCAATCAGCCCCAGCATTTT. Residues: CASSSTGGPNQPQHF.

This clonotype has more than one count but fewer than ten. This chain joins TRBV19 and TRBJ2-5, with D perhaps TRBD1 (6 bases). This CDR3 is 15 amino acids long. Germline lookup yields CDR1 LNHDA and CDR2 SQIVND (reference sequence). Deletions cut 2 bases from V and 3 bases from J, with 13 bases between. CDR3 residues: CASSIWGPQEETQYF. The DNA of the CDR3 is TGTGCCAGTAGTATATGGGGGCCTCAGGAAGAGACCCAGTACTTC.

This clonotype appeared a few times. CDR3 sequence reads: CSARGQGVNEQYF. DNA of the CDR3: TGCAGTGCTAGAGGGCAGGGAGTCAACGAGCAGTACTTC. The rearrangement uses TRBV20-1 and TRBJ2-7; D tentatively reads TRBD1 or TRBD2 (5 bases each). V gave up 1 base and J gave up 5 bases, with 12 bases separating them. Germline CDR1 and CDR2: DFQATT and SNEGSKA (reference sequence). The CDR3 is 13 residues long.

Turning to this clonotype: A read error may be the cause here, since a much bigger clone is one base away. The chain has TRBV6-1 and TRBJ1-1; D gene ambiguous. The CDR3 consists of 15 residues. Germline V gives CDR1 MNHNS, CDR2 SASEGT. Here the CDR3 reads CASSVGAEQNTEALF. The DNA for the CDR3 is TGTGCCAGCAGTGTAGGTGCGGAGCAGAACACTGAAGCTCTCTTT.

There are a few counts of this clonotype. This rearrangement joins TRBV7-2 to TRBJ2-3, with a possible D match to TRBD1 (7 bases). The CDR3 sequence is 16 residues long. Deletions cut 2 bases from V and 2 bases from J, with 14 bases between. Germline CDR1 reads SGHTA; CDR2 reads FQGNSA. The CDR3 nucleotides read TGTGCCAGCAGCTTAAGACAGGGAGGTGACACAGATACGCAGTATTTT. It specifies CASSLRQGGDTDTQYF.

The chain uses TRBV19 and TRBJ2-7; D remains unclear. V was trimmed by 2 bases and J by 2 bases, leaving 10 bases between them. This CDR3 is built from 14 residues. The germline gives CDR1 LNHDA, CDR2 SQIVND (reference sequence). The CDR3 bases are TGTGCCAGTAGTATACGTCAAGGGACCTACGAGCAGTACTTC. It is translated as CASSIRQGTYEQYF.